This T cell receptor (beta chain) comes out of a study of shared clonotypes between healthy human individuals. The study's findings and limits: Among donors, clonotype sharing was expected to be affected by sequencing depth.

A word on this clone: Its antigen remains unknown.

Method: immunoSEQ multiplex PCR; TCRdb's copy keeps in-frame clones and lacks some. The table lists a few hundred thousand clones, around 87% of them singletons. The receptor was derived from a man between 18 and 35 years old in good health. What was sequenced was memory CD8+ T cells sorted from blood. Documented subset: CD45RO+ cells pooled with CCR7-negative TemRA cells.

DNA of the CDR3: TGTGCCAGCAACACTGGAGGAGATTCCGCCTACGAGCAGTACTTC. This gives the protein CASNTGGDSAYEQYF. The chain links TRBV5-6 to TRBJ2-7; TRBD2 might be the D (5 bases). Trimming shortened V by 6 bases and J by 2 bases, and 18 bases separated the two germline ends. Looked up from germline, CDR1 is SGHDT and CDR2 is YYEEEE. The CDR3 consists of 15 residues. Full variable domain (rest looked up from reference TRBV5-6 and TRBJ2-7): DAGVTQSPTHLIKTRGQQVTLRCSPKSGHDTVSWYQQALGQGPQFIFQYYEEEERQRGNFPDRFSGHQFPNYSSELNVNALLLGDSALYLCASNTGGDSAYEQYFGPGTRLTVT.